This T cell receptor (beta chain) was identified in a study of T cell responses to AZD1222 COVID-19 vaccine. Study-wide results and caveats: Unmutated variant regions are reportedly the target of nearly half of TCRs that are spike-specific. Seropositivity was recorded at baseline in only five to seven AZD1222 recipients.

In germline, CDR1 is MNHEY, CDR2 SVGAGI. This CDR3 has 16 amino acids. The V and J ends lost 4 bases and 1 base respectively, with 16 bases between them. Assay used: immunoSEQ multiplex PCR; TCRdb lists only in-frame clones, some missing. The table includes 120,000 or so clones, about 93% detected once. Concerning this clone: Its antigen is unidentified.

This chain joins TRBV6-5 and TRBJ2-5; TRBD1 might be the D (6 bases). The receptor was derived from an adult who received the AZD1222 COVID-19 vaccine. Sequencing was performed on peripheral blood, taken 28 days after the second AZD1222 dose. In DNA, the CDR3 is TGTGCCAGCAGTTCGCACAGGGTGGGAAGCCAAGAGACCCAGTACTTC. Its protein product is CASSSHRVGSQETQYF.